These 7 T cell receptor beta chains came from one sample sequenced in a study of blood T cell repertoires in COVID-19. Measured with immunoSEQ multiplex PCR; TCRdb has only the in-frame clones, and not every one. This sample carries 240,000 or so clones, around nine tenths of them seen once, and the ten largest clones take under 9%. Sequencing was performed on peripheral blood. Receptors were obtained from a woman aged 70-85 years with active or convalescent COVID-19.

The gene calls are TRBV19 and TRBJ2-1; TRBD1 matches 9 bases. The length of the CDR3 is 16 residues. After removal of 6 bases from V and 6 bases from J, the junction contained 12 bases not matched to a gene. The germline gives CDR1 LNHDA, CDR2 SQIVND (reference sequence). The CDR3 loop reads CASREPGQGWINEQFF. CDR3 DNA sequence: TGTGCCAGTAGAGAACCGGGACAGGGATGGATCAATGAGCAGTTCTTC.

CDR3 region: CASSLGPGQPNGYTF. For the CDR3, the DNA is TGTGCCAGCAGCTTGGGTCCGGGACAGCCTAATGGCTACACCTTC. This chain connects TRBV7-2 to TRBJ1-2, with TRBD1 identical over 7 bases. Germline V CDR1 and CDR2: SGHTA, FQGNSA. Unmatched junction bases numbered 10, after V lost 3 bases and J lost 6 bases. The CDR3 covers 15 residues.

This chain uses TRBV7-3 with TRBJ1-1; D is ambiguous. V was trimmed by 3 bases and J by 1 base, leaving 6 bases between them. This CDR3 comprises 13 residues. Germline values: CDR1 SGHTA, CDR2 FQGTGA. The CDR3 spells CASSFTANTEAFF. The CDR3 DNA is TGTGCCAGCAGCTTTACAGCGAACACTGAAGCTTTCTTT.

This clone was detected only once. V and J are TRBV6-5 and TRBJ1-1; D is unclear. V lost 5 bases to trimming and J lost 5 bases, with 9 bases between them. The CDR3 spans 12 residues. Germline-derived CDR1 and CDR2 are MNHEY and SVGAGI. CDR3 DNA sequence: TGTGCCAGCAGTCTCTTTAATACTGAAGCTTTCTTT. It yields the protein CASSLFNTEAFF.

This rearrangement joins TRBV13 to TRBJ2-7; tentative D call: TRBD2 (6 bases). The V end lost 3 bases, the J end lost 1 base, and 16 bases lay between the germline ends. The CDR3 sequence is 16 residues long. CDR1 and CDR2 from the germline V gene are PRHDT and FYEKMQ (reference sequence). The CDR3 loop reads CASSFTEGQSSYEQYF. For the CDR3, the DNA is TGTGCCAGCAGCTTCACGGAGGGGCAGTCTTCCTACGAGCAGTACTTC.

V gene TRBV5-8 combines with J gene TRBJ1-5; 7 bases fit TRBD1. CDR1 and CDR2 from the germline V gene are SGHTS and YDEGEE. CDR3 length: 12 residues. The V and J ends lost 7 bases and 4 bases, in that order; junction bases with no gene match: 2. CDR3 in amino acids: CASGTANQPQHF. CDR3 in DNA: TGTGCCAGCGGGACAGCAAATCAGCCCCAGCATTTT.

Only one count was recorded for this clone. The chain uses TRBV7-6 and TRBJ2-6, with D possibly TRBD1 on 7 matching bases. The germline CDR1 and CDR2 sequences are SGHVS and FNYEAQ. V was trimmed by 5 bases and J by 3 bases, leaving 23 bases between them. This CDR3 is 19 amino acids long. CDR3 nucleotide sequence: TGTGCCAGCAGCCCCCAATCTCGGAGGGGGCGGGTTGGGGCCAACGTCCTGACTTTC. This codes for CASSPQSRRGRVGANVLTF.